This TCR beta chain was identified during a study of T cell changes during pregnancy in multiple sclerosis. This clone was detected only once. With V trimmed by 1 base and J by 0 bases, 2 bases remained unmatched. The V gene's germline CDR1 is LNHDA and CDR2 SQIVND (reference sequence). This CDR3 contains 15 residues. Using immunoSEQ multiplex PCR, the repertoire was profiled, and TCRdb retains in-frame clones only, with some absent. The sample lists around 30,000 clones, about nine tenths occurring once. This sequence joins TRBV19 and TRBJ1-2, with TRBD1 matching over 7 bases. The sample in question was CD8+ T cells from peripheral blood mononuclear cells, obtained in the first trimester of pregnancy. This clonotype was obtained from a female donor with multiple sclerosis, enrolled in a pregnancy study. CDR3 DNA: TGTGCCAGTAGTATAGGGGACAGAGCTAACTATGGCTACACCTTC. Amino acids: CASSIGDRANYGYTF.